This is a list of T cell receptor beta chains from one sample in a study of STAT5B mutations in CD4+ large granular lymphocyte leukemia. Using immunoSEQ multiplex PCR, the repertoire was profiled, and TCRdb retains in-frame clones only, with some absent. The sample records tens of thousands of clones, approximately 71% being singletons. Sequenced input: CD4+ T cells from blood buffy coats. All receptors come from a human donor in good health. The CDR3 runs from the conserved cysteine through the conserved F or W. D genes are given only for firm matches. Rows may omit the clone size; those that give it use once, few, many or a size class.

TRBJ2-7	NA	few	TRBV13	CASSQSSSGEQYF	TGTGCCAGCAGTCAAAGTAGTAGCGGCGAGCAGTACTTC
TRBJ2-3	NA	NA	TRBV6-4	CASSLQFSTGTQYF	TGTGCCAGCAGTCTACAGTTTAGCACAGGTACGCAGTATTTT
TRBJ2-6	NA	NA	TRBV2	CASIKDSGANVLTF	TGTGCCAGCATAAAGGACTCTGGGGCCAACGTCCTGACTTTC
TRBJ2-1	TRBD2	few	TRBV4-2	CASSQVLAGGPEQFF	TGTGCCAGCAGCCAGGTGCTAGCGGGAGGGCCTGAGCAGTTCTTC
TRBJ1-1	NA	few	TRBV11-3	CASSAMGQGVAFF	TGTGCCAGCAGCGCCATGGGGCAGGGAGTAGCTTTCTTT
TRBJ1-1	NA	NA	TRBV10-3	CAISGGGTEAFF	TGTGCCATCAGTGGCGGGGGGACTGAAGCTTTCTTT
TRBJ2-5	NA	NA	TRBV5-1	CASSLEGMTPQETQYF	TGCGCCAGCAGCTTGGAAGGGATGACCCCTCAAGAGACCCAGTACTTC
TRBJ2-3	NA	NA	TRBV27	CASSLRGWVSGSTDTQYF	TGTGCCAGCAGTTTAAGGGGCTGGGTGAGCGGGAGCACAGATACGCAGTATTTT
TRBJ2-7	NA	NA	TRBV5-1	CASSFSGAVYEQYF	TGCGCCAGCAGCTTTTCGGGAGCCGTCTACGAGCAGTACTTC
TRBJ2-7	NA	once	TRBV28	CASSLLGGRLINEQYF	TGTGCCAGCAGTTTATTAGGGGGGCGCTTGATAAACGAGCAGTACTTC
TRBJ2-2	TRBD2	NA	TRBV5-8	CASSGRVSTGELFF	TGTGCCAGCAGCGGGAGGGTGAGCACCGGGGAGCTGTTTTTT
TRBJ1-3	NA	NA	TRBV7-9	CASSLHTSSGNTIYF	TGTGCCAGCAGCTTACACACGAGCTCTGGAAACACCATATATTTT
TRBJ2-1	NA	NA	TRBV18	CASSPPGTGYNEQFF	TGTGCCAGCTCACCACCGGGTACGGGGTACAATGAGCAGTTCTTC
TRBJ1-1	NA	NA	TRBV5-4	CASSLERRDTEAFF	TGTGCCAGCAGCCTGGAGCGACGGGACACTGAAGCTTTCTTT
TRBJ2-7	NA	NA	TRBV5-6	CASSFRNYEQYF	TGTGCCAGCAGCTTCAGGAACTACGAGCAGTACTTC
TRBJ1-1	NA	NA	TRBV28	CATFDHSRTEAFF	TGTGCCACCTTCGACCACAGCCGCACTGAAGCCTTCTTT
TRBJ1-4	NA	NA	TRBV6-5	CASSYDGATNEKLFF	TGTGCCAGCAGTTACGACGGAGCAACTAATGAAAAACTGTTTTTT
TRBJ2-7	TRBD2	NA	TRBV5-4	CASSPGLAEAYEQYF	TGTGCCAGCAGCCCTGGACTAGCGGAGGCCTACGAGCAGTACTTC
TRBJ2-5	TRBD1	NA	TRBV5-6	CASSPRQGARETQYF	TGTGCCAGCAGCCCGAGACAGGGGGCGCGGGAGACCCAGTACTTC
TRBJ2-7	NA	NA	TRBV28	CASSPLGQLREQYF	TGTGCCAGCAGTCCGTTAGGACAGCTCCGCGAGCAGTACTTC
TRBJ2-3	TRBD1	NA	TRBV29-1	CSVARDRVDTQYF	TGCAGCGTGGCCCGGGACAGGGTAGATACGCAGTATTTT
TRBJ2-2	NA	NA	TRBV10-2	CASSPQLLVGELFF	TGCGCCAGCAGCCCGCAACTGCTTGTCGGGGAGCTGTTTTTT
TRBJ1-2	NA	NA	TRBV30	CAWSKRRYGYTF	TGTGCCTGGTCGAAGAGGAGGTATGGCTACACCTTC
TRBJ2-3	TRBD2	NA	TRBV7-7	CASSAGLAGTDTQYF	TGTGCCAGCAGCGCGGGACTAGCGGGAACGGATACGCAGTATTTT
TRBJ2-7	NA	NA	TRBV7-9	CASSSDNRYEQYF	TGTGCCAGCAGCTCCGACAATCGCTACGAGCAGTACTTC
TRBJ2-7	TRBD2	NA	TRBV6-5	CASGLAGTYEQYF	TGTGCCAGCGGGCTAGCGGGGACGTACGAGCAGTACTTC
TRBJ2-5	NA	NA	TRBV6-5	CASNTGRKMYF	TGTGCCAGCAACACCGGACGCAAGATGTACTTC
TRBJ2-5	TRBD2	NA	TRBV4-1	CASSQGTAGDVLETQYF	TGCGCCAGCAGCCAAGGGACGGCGGGAGATGTATTAGAGACCCAGTACTTC
TRBJ2-3	NA	NA	TRBV29-1	CSAARGIWTDTQYF	TGCAGCGCGGCAAGGGGGATTTGGACAGATACGCAGTATTTT
TRBJ1-1	NA	NA	TRBV5-1	CASSRGGGSEAFF	TGCGCCAGCAGCCGAGGCGGGGGGTCTGAAGCTTTCTTT
TRBJ2-5	NA	NA	TRBV27	CASKLTTAYQETQYF	TGTGCCAGCAAACTTACGACAGCGTACCAAGAGACCCAGTACTTC
TRBJ1-1	TRBD1	NA	TRBV5-1	CASSLRTGLNTEAFF	TGCGCCAGCAGCTTAAGGACAGGGTTGAACACTGAAGCTTTCTTT
TRBJ2-3	NA	NA	TRBV7-9	CASTRTADTQYF	TGTGCCAGCACCAGGACGGCAGATACGCAGTATTTT
TRBJ1-5	NA	NA	TRBV28	CASRGRGDQPQHF	TGTGCCAGCAGGGGACGGGGAGATCAGCCCCAGCATTTT
TRBJ2-7	TRBD2	NA	TRBV6-5	CASSYSNAGEPYEQYF	TGTGCCAGCAGTTACTCGAACGCGGGAGAACCCTACGAGCAGTACTTC
TRBJ1-2	NA	NA	TRBV19	CASSTGRGSNYGYTF	TGTGCCAGTAGTACCGGACGGGGATCTAACTATGGCTACACCTTC
TRBJ2-2	NA	NA	TRBV18	CASSPRGLTELFF	TGTGCCAGCTCACCACGGGGACTTACGGAGCTGTTTTTT
TRBJ2-3	TRBD1	NA	TRBV27	CASSPGTGGTDTQYF	TGTGCCAGCAGTCCCGGGACAGGGGGAACAGATACGCAGTATTTT